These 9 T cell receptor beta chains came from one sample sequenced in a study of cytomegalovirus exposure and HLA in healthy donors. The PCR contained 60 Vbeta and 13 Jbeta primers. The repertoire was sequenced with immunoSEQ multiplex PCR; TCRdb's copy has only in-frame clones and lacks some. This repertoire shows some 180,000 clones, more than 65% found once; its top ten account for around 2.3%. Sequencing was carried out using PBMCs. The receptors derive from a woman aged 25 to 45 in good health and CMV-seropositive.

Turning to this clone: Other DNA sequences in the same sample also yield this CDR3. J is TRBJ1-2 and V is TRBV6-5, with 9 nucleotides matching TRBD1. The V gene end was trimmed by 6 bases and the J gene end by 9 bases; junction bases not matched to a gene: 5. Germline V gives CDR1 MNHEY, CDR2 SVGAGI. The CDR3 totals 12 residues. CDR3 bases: TGTGCCAGCAGCCCCGGACAGGGGCGCTACACCTTC. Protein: CASSPGQGRYTF.

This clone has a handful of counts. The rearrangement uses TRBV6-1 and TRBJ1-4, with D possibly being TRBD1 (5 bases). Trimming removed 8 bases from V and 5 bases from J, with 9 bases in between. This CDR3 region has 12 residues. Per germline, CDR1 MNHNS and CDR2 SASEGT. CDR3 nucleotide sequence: TGTGCCAGCGGGGCCGAAAATGAAAAACTGTTTTTT. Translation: CASGAENEKLFF.

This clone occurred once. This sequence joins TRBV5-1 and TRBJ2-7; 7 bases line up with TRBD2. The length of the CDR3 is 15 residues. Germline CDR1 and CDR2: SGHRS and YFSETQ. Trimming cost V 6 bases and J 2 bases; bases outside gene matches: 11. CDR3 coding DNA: TGCGCCAGCACCCTAAGCGGGACTGATACCTACGAGCAGTACTTC. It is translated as CASTLSGTDTYEQYF.

CDR3 nucleotides: TGTGCCAGCAGTTTAGTACAGCTTAATGAAAAACTGTTTTTT. The encoded protein is CASSLVQLNEKLFF. The gene calls are TRBV28 and TRBJ1-4; D ambiguous. V gave up 2 bases and J gave up 4 bases, with 8 bases separating them. Germline V lookup: CDR1 MDHEN, CDR2 SYDVKM. There are 14 residues in the CDR3. Filled out from reference TRBV28 and TRBJ1-4, the complete variable domain reads DVKVTQSSRYLVKRTGEKVFLECVQDMDHENMFWYRQDPGLGLRLIYFSYDVKMKEKGDIPEGYSVSREKKERFSLILESASTNQTSMYLCASSLVQLNEKLFFGSGTQLSVL.

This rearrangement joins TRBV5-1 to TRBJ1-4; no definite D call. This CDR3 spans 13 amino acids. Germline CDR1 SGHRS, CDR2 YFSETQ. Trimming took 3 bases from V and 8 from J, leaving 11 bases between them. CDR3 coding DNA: TGCGCCAGCAGCTCCGGTGCGGTAGAAAAACTGTTTTTT. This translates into CASSSGAVEKLFF.

CDR3 nucleotides: TGTGCCAGCAGTTGGGGGCGGGGGAGCTACGAGCAGTACTTC. This encodes CASSWGRGSYEQYF. This rearrangement joins TRBV27 to TRBJ2-7; the D gene is possibly TRBD2 (7 bases). The CDR3 has 14 residues. Germline V gene lookup returns CDR1 MNHEY and CDR2 SMNVEV (reference sequence). Trimming removed 4 bases from V and 3 bases from J, with 13 bases in between.

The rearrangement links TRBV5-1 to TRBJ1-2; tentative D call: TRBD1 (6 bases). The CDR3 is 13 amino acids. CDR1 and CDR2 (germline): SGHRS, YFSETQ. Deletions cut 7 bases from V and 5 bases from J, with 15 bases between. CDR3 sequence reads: CASRPGTSYGYTF. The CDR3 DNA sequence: TGCGCCAGCCGACCCGGGACAAGTTATGGCTACACCTTC.

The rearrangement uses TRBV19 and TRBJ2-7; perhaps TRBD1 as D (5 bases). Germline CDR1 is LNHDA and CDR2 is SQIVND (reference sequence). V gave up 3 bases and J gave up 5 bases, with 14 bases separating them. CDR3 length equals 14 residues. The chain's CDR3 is CASSMSGRVDEQYF. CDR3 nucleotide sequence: TGTGCCAGTAGTATGTCGGGCAGGGTCGACGAGCAGTACTTC.

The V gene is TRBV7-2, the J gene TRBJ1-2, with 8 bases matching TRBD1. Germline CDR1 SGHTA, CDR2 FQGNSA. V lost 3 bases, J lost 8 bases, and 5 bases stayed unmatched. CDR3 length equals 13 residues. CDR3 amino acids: CASSFYGQGGYTF. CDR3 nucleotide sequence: TGTGCCAGCAGCTTTTACGGACAGGGCGGCTACACCTTC.